This T cell receptor (beta chain) was captured in a study of blood T cell repertoires in COVID-19. Across the whole study: COVID-19 samples from acute and convalescent phases originated in the United States, Italy and Spain. PBMCs, B-cell-depleted T cells, or T cells were the source of the cDNA or gDNA that made up the material.

Researchers sorted participants into cohorts using their self-reported clinical history. Original data processing: Estimated nucleated cell counts came from reference gene primer amplification. The data were produced by immunoSEQ multiplex PCR, yet TCRdb's version contains in-frame clones alone and is incomplete. The D gene and trimming were derived from the DNA, and the V and J assignments and clone size from that table. Among some 200,000 clones listed, around 86% were seen once. V dropped 6 bases and J dropped 7 bases, with 13 bases sitting between them. Germline CDR1 reads SGHTA; CDR2 reads FQGNSA. The CDR3 consists of 14 residues.

The chain has TRBV7-2 and TRBJ1-6, with D possibly TRBD1 on 6 matching bases. This clonotype was obtained from a woman aged 40 to 50 with acute COVID-19. Sequencing was done on a sample of PBMCs or T cells enriched from blood (not recorded which). CDR3 amino acids: CASRIGQTNSPLHF. The CDR3 nucleotides read TGTGCCAGCAGGATCGGACAGACAAATTCACCCCTCCACTTT. The full variable domain, with the rest looked up from reference TRBV7-2 and TRBJ1-6, is GAGVSQSPSNKVTEKGKDVELRCDPISGHTALYWYRQSLGQGLEFLIYFQGNSAPDKSGLPSDRFSAERTGGSVSTLTIQRTQQEDSAVYLCASRIGQTNSPLHFGNGTRLTVT.